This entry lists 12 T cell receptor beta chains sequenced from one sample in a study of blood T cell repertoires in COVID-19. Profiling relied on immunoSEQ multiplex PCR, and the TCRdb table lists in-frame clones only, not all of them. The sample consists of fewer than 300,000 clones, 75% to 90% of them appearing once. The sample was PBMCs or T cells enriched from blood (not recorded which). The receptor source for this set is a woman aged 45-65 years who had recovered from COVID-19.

The CDR3 loop is CASTGFRHSNEKLFF. For the CDR3, the DNA is TGTGCCAGCACGGGGTTCAGACATTCTAATGAAAAACTGTTTTTT. This chain links TRBV6-5 with TRBJ1-4; no reliable D call. Trimming shortened V by 7 bases and J by 3 bases, and 15 bases separated the two germline ends. The germline V gene has CDR1 MNHEY and CDR2 SVGAGI. The CDR3 sequence is 15 residues long.

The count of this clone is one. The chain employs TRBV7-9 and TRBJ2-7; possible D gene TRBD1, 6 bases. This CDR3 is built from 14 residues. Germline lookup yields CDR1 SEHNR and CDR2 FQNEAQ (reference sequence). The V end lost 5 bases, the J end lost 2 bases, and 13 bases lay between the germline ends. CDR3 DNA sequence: TGTGCCAGCAGCCCAACAGGGAACCCCTACGAGCAGTACTTC. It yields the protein CASSPTGNPYEQYF.

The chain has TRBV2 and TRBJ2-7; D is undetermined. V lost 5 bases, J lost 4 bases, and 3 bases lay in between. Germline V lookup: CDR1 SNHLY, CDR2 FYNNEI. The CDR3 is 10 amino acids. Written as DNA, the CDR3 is TGTGCCAGCAGTCAGTACGAGCAGTACTTC. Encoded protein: CASSQYEQYF. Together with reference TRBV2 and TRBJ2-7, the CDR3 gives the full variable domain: EPEVTQTPSHQVTQMGQEVILRCVPISNHLYFYWYRQILGQKVEFLVSFYNNEISEKSEIFDDQFSVERPDGSNFTLKIRSTKLEDSAMYFCASSQYEQYFGPGTRLTVT.

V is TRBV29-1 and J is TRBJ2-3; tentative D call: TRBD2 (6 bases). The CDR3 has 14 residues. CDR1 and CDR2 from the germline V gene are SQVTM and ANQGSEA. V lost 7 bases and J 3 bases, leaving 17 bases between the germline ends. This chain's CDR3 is CSARPGEATDTQYF. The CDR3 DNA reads TGCAGCGCAAGGCCGGGAGAGGCGACAGATACGCAGTATTTT.

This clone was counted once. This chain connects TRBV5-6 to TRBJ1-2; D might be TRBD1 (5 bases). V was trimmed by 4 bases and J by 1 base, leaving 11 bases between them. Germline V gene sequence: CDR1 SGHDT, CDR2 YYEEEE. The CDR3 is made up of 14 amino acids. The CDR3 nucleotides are TGTGCCAGCAGCCCCAGGGTTCTTAACTATGGCTACACCTTC. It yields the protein CASSPRVLNYGYTF.

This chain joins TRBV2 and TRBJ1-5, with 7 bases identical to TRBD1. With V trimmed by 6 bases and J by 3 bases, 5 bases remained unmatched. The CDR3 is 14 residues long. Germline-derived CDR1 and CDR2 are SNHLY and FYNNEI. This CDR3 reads CASRRDSSNQPQHF. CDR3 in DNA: TGTGCCAGCAGACGGGACAGCTCCAATCAGCCCCAGCATTTT.

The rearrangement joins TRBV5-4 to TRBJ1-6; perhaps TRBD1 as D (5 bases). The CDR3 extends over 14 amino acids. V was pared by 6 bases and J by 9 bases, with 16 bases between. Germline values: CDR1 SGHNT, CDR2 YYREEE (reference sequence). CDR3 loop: CASTIQVVGSPLHF. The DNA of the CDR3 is TGTGCCAGCACCATACAGGTCGTAGGTTCACCCCTCCACTTT.

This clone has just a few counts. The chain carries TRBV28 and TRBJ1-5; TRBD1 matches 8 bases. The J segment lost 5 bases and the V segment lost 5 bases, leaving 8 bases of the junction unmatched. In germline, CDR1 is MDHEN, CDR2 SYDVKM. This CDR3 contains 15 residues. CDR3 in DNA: TGTGCCAGCAGTCCTATCGACAGGGGAGATCAGCCCCAGCATTTT. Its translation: CASSPIDRGDQPQHF.

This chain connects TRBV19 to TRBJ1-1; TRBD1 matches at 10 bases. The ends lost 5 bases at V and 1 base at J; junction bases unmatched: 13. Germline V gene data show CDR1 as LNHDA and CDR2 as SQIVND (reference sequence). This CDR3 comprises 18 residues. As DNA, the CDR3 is TGTGCCAGTAGTTATCGGGCCCGCGGGACAGGGGCGAACACTGAAGCTTTCTTT. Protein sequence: CASSYRARGTGANTEAFF.

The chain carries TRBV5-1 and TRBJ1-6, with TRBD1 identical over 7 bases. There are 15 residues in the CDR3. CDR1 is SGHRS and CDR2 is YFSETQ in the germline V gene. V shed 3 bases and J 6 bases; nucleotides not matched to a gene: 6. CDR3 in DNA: TGCGCCAGCAGCTCCGACAGGGCGACTAATTCACCCCTCCACTTT. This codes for CASSSDRATNSPLHF.

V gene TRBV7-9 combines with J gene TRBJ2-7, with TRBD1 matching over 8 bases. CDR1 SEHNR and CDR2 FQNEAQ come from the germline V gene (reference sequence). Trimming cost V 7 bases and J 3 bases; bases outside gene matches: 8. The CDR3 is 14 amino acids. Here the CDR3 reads CASNYQGASYEQYF. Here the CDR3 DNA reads TGTGCCAGCAACTACCAGGGGGCGAGCTACGAGCAGTACTTC.

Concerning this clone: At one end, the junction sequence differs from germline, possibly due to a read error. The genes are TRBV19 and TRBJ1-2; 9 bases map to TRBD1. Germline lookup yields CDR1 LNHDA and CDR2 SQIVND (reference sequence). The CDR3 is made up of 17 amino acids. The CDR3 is CATSLTLDRGRLYGYIF. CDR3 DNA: TGTGCCACCTCCCTTACCTTAGACAGGGGGAGGTTGTATGGCTACATCTTC.